The 12 T cell receptor beta chains reported below all come from one sample, sequenced in a study of identical twins. TCRdb itself ran the 5' RACE reads through MiXCR, one entry per CDR3 protein. This table holds about 450,000 distinct CDR3 sequences, around 20% found once. The specimen was naive T cells sorted from blood. Receptors were obtained from a man between 45 and 60 years old in good health.

The table lists this clonotype with many counts. J is TRBJ2-7 and V is TRBV7-2, with 7 bases identical to TRBD2. This CDR3 spans 14 amino acids. Looked up from germline, CDR1 is SGHTA and CDR2 is FQGNSA. V lost 1 base and J lost 3; bases outside the gene matches: 3. The chain's CDR3 is CASSLESGIYEQYF. The CDR3 region has the DNA TGTGCCAGCAGCTTAGAGAGCGGGATCTACGAGCAGTACTTC. Based on the CDR3 plus reference TRBV7-2 and TRBJ2-7, the full variable domain is GAGVSQSPSNKVTEKGKDVELRCDPISGHTALYWYRQSLGQGLEFLIYFQGNSAPDKSGLPSDRFSAERTGGSVSTLTIQRTQQEDSAVYLCASSLESGIYEQYFGPGTRLTVT.

Ten or more counts support this clonotype. The gene calls are TRBV3-1 and TRBJ2-7, with D possibly matching TRBD2 (5 bases). V gave up 0 bases and J gave up 1 base, with 7 bases separating them. CDR1 and CDR2 from the germline V gene are LGHDT and YNNKEL (reference sequence). The CDR3 totals 14 residues. CDR3 region: CASSQDSGSYEQYF. CDR3 bases: TGTGCCAGCAGCCAAGATTCGGGGTCCTACGAGCAGTACTTC.

This clonotype has just a few counts. The chain recombines TRBV5-6 with TRBJ1-2; D is ambiguous. Germline V gives CDR1 SGHDT, CDR2 YYEEEE. The V end was cut by 4 bases, the J end by 5 bases, with 9 bases between. This CDR3 contains 12 residues. CDR3 nucleotide sequence: TGTGCCAGCAGCGCCGGGAATTATGGCTACACCTTC. Translating it yields CASSAGNYGYTF. Drawing the rest from reference TRBV5-6 and TRBJ1-2, the complete variable domain is DAGVTQSPTHLIKTRGQQVTLRCSPKSGHDTVSWYQQALGQGPQFIFQYYEEEERQRGNFPDRFSGHQFPNYSSELNVNALLLGDSALYLCASSAGNYGYTFGSGTRLTVV.

The V and J genes are TRBV7-2 and TRBJ2-7, with D tentatively TRBD2 (5 bases). CDR1 and CDR2 (germline): SGHTA, FQGNSA. The CDR3 is 14 amino acids. V was pared by 0 bases and J by 4 bases, with 10 bases between. The CDR3: CASSLANGIYEQYF. CDR3 coding DNA: TGTGCCAGCAGCTTAGCGAACGGGATATACGAGCAGTACTTC.

The J gene is TRBJ2-7, the V gene TRBV5-4; D gene unclear. The CDR3 consists of 14 residues. V was cut by 4 bases and J by 0 bases, with 11 bases left in between. Germline assignment: CDR1 SGHNT and CDR2 YYREEE (reference sequence). The CDR3 DNA follows: TGTGCCAGCAGCGTGGACCCAAGCTCCTACGAGCAGTACTTC. Translated: CASSVDPSSYEQYF.

This clonotype has a handful of counts. The chain links TRBV5-1 to TRBJ2-2; 9 bases map to TRBD2. This CDR3 is built from 15 residues. V shed 7 bases and J 2 bases; nucleotides not matched to a gene: 6. The germline CDR1 and CDR2 sequences are SGHRS and YFSETQ. The CDR3 loop reads CASEYSGSNTGELFF. The DNA for the CDR3 is TGCGCCAGCGAGTATAGCGGGAGTAACACCGGGGAGCTGTTTTTT. The variable domain in full, completed from reference TRBV5-1 and TRBJ2-2, reads KAGVTQTPRYLIKTRGQQVTLSCSPISGHRSVSWYQQTPGQGLQFLFEYFSETQRNKGNFPGRFSGRQFSNSRSEMNVSTLELGDSALYLCASEYSGSNTGELFFGEGSRLTVL.

This chain connects TRBV16 to TRBJ2-3, with no clear D. The germline V and J ends were trimmed by 3 bases and 0 bases, with 10 bases remaining between them. The CDR3 runs 15 residues. Germline V lookup: CDR1 KGHSY, CDR2 FQNENV. The CDR3 spells CASSQTTASTDTQYF. CDR3 bases: TGTGCCAGCAGCCAGACAACGGCTAGCACAGATACGCAGTATTTT.

This clonotype showed up just once. The V gene is TRBV14, the J gene TRBJ2-1, with 8 positions matching TRBD2. Germline CDR1 and CDR2: SGHDN and FVKESK. The CDR3 covers 17 residues. V shed 3 bases and J 7 bases; nucleotides not matched to a gene: 14. The CDR3 here is CASSHRTSGGRGNEQFF. The CDR3 DNA reads as TGTGCCAGCAGCCACAGAACTAGCGGCGGGCGTGGGAATGAGCAGTTCTTC. Combining the CDR3 with reference TRBV14 and TRBJ2-1 gives the whole variable domain EAGVTQFPSHSVIEKGQTVTLRCDPISGHDNLYWYRRVMGKEIKFLLHFVKESKQDESGMPNNRFLAERTGGTYSTLKVQPAELEDSGVYFCASSHRTSGGRGNEQFFGPGTRLTVL.

Of note for this clonotype: Because the CDR3's place on the DNA is in doubt, the DNA is left out and the CDR3 is given as listed by TCRdb. The V call is TRBV21-1, the J call TRBJ2-3; TRBD1, the D gene given by the table, was not confirmed from the DNA. TRBV21-1 is noted as a pseudogene. The length of the CDR3 is 16 amino acids, counting both ends. The CDR3 loop is CASSKAVGRGTDTQYF.

This clonotype was found many times. This sequence joins TRBV12-3 or TRBV12-4 and TRBJ1-1, with D tentatively TRBD1 (6 bases). The CDR3 is 14 amino acids. Trimming took 2 bases from V and 4 from J, leaving 11 bases between them. As DNA, the CDR3 is TGTGCCAGCAGTTTATTTCAGGGGAGCACTGAAGCTTTCTTT. As protein: CASSLFQGSTEAFF.

This clonotype appeared a single time. Sequence at one end of the junction differs from germline and may be a read error. The chain is built from TRBV18 and TRBJ2-1; no reliable D call. The germline CDR1 and CDR2 sequences are KGHSH and LQKENI. The CDR3 is 17 amino acids. Here the CDR3 DNA reads TGTGCCAGCTCCCCACGGCTCGTGCCGAGCTCCTACAATGAGCAGTTCTTC. Protein product: CASSPRLVPSSYNEQFF.

This clonotype was counted a few times. The chain joins TRBV7-8 to TRBJ1-1; possible D gene TRBD1, 6 bases. Per germline, CDR1 SGHVS and CDR2 FQNEAQ. V was trimmed by 2 bases and J by 4 bases, leaving 14 bases between them. The CDR3 runs 15 residues. For the CDR3, the DNA is TGTGCCAGCAGCTTATATCAGGGGAGAAGCACTGAAGCTTTCTTT. This translates into CASSLYQGRSTEAFF.